This T cell receptor beta chain was profiled in a study of regulatory T cells in long-lasting Graves disease. From germline, CDR1 is GTSNPN and CDR2 SVGIG (reference sequence). CDR3 size: 13 residues. Trimming took off 1 base at V and 8 bases at J, with 12 bases between the two ends. Study-wide findings and caveats: Sharing of public clonotypes was greater in persistent patients (about 3,000) than in new patients (almost 1,000).

This clonotype was detected a few times. What it binds is not known. Construction of TCR beta libraries relied on iRepertoire HTBI primers and on Arm-PCR targeting CDR3 regions. A single record per CDR3 protein comes from TCRdb applying MiXCR to the multiplex PCR reads. The sample comprises around 430,000 distinct CDR3 sequences, about 22% of which are singletons, and less than 15% rests with the top ten. Stated time point: persistent/refractory GD, antithyroid drugs over 5 years with positive TRAb. Construction of the TCR library relied on RNA isolated from PBMCs. This chain connects TRBV30 to TRBJ2-4; D possibly uses TRBD1 or TRBD2 (6 bases each). This TCR came from a female donor with Graves disease. Sequenced here: peripheral blood mononuclear cells (PBMCs), sampled when the disease was refractory, from a patient treated with antithyroid drugs. The CDR3 reads CAWSGGREDIQYF. As DNA, the CDR3 is TGTGCCTGGAGTGGGGGGCGGGAAGACATTCAGTACTTC.